This TCR beta chain stems from a study of blood T cells in healthy people across ages. V was clipped by 3 bases and J by 0 bases, with 12 bases between them. The V gene's germline CDR1 is MGHRA and CDR2 YSYEKL. The CDR3 spans 16 residues. The study's findings and limits: Among long-lived donors, naive CD4+ cells were more numerous and diversity higher than in aged donors. TCR beta diversity per million T cells fell roughly linearly with age.

Each individual donor underwent a draw of 8 to 10 milliliters of peripheral blood. This clonotype has at least ten counts. Its antigen is unidentified. Primers used in a second PCR of roughly 6 to 11 cycles were a sample-barcoded 5' primer and a J-beta primer mix. Each CDR3 protein gets one entry after TCRdb re-called the 5' RACE reads with MiXCR. The profile shows 650,000 to 1,000,000 distinct CDR3 sequences, around 36% of them singletons. The genes are TRBV4-1 and TRBJ2-1, with D possibly being TRBD1 (5 bases). The sequenced material came from blood. The source of this sequence is a man between 18 and 29 years old in good health. The chain's CDR3 is CASSHQDIISYNEQFF. DNA of the CDR3: TGCGCCAGCAGCCACCAGGACATAATCTCCTACAATGAGCAGTTCTTC.